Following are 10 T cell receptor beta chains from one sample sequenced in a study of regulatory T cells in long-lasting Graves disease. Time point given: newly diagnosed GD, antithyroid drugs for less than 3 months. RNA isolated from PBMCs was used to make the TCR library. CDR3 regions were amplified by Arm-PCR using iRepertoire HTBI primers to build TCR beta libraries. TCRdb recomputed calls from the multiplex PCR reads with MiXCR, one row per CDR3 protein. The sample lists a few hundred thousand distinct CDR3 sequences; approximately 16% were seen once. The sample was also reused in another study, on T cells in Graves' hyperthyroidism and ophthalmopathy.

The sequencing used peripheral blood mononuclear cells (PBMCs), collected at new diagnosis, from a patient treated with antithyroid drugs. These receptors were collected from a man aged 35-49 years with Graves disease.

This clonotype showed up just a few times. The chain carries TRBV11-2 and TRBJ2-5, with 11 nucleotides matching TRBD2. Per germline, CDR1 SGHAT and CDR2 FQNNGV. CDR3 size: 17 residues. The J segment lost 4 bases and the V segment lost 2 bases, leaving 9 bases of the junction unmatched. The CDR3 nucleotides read TGTGCCAGCAGCTTAATCGGGATAGCGGGAGGGGCAGAGACCCAGTACTTC. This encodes CASSLIGIAGGAETQYF.

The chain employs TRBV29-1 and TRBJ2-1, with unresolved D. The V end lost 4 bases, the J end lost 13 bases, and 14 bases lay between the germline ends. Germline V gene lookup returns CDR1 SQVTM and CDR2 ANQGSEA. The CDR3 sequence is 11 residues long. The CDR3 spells CSVASRARQFF. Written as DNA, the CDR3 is TGCAGCGTTGCATCCCGGGCCAGACAGTTCTTC.

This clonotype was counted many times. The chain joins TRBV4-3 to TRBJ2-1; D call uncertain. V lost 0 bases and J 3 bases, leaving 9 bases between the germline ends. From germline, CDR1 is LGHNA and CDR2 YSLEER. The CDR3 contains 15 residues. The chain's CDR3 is CASSQDGNRYNEQFF. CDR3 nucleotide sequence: TGCGCCAGCAGCCAAGATGGGAACCGCTACAATGAGCAGTTCTTC.

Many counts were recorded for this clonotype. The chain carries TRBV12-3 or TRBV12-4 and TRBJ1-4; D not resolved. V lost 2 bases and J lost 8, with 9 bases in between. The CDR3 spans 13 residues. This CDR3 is CASSLRSEEKLFF. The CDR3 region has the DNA TGTGCCAGCAGTTTAAGGTCCGAAGAAAAACTGTTTTTT.

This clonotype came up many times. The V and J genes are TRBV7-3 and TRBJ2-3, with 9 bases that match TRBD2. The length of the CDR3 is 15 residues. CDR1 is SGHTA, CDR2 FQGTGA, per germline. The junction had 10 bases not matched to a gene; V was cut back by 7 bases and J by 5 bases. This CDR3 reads CASTTGRGGVDTQYF. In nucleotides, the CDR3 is TGTGCCAGCACCACGGGGCGGGGGGGCGTAGATACGCAGTATTTT.

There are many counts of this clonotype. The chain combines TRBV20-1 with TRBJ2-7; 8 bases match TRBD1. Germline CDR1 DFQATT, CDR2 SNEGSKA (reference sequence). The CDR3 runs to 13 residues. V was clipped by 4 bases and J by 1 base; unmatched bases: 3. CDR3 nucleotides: TGCAGTGCTACTCGGGACAGGTCCTACGAGCAGTACTTC. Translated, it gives CSATRDRSYEQYF.

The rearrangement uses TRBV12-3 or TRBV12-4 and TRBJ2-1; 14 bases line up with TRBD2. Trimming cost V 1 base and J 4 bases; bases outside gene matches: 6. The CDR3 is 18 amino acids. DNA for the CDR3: TGTGCCAGCAGTTTAGTTGGGACTAGCGGGAGCAGTTACAATGAGCAGTTCTTC. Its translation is CASSLVGTSGSSYNEQFF.

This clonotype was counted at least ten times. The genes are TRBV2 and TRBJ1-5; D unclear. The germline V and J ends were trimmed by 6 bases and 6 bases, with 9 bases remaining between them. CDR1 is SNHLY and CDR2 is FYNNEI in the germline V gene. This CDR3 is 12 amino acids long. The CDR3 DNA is TGTGCCAGCAGCCTACGGAGTCAGCCCCAGCATTTT. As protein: CASSLRSQPQHF.

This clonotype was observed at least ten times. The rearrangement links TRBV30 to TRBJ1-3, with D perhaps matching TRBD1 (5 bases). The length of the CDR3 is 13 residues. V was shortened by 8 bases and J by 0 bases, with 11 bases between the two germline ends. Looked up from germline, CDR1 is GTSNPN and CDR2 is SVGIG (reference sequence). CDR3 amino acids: CARSGISGNTIYF. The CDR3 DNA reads TGTGCCAGATCAGGGATCTCTGGAAACACCATATATTTT.

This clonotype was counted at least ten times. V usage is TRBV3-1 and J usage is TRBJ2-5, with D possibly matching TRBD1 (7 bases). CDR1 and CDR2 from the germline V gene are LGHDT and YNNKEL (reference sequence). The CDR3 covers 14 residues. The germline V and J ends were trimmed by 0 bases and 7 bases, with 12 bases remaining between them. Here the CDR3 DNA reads TGTGCCAGCAGCCAAGATCGACAGGGAGGGACCCAGTACTTC. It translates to CASSQDRQGGTQYF.